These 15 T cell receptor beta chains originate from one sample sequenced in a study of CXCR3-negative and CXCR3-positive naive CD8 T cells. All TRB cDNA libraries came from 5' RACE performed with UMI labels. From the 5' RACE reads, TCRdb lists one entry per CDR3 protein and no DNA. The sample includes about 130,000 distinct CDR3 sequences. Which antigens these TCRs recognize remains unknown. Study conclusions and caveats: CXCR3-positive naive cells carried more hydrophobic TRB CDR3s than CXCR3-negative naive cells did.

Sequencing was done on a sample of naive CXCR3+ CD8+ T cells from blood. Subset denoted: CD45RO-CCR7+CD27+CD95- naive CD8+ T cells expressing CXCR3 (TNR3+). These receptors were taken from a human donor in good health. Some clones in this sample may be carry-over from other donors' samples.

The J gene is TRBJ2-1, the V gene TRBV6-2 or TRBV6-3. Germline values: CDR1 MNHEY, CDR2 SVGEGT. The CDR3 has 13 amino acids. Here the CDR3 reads CASSHGEIGEQFF.

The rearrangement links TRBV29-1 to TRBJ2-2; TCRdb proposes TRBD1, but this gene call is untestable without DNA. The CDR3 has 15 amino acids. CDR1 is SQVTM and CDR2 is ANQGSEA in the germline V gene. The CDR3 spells CSVYGQGANTGELFF.

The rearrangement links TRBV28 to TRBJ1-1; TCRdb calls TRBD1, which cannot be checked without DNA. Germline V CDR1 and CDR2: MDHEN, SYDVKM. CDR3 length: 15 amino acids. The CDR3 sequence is CASSFGSGTDTEAFF.

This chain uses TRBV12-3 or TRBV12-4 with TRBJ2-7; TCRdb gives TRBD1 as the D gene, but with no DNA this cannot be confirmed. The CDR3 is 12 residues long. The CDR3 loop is CASEAGLGEQYF.

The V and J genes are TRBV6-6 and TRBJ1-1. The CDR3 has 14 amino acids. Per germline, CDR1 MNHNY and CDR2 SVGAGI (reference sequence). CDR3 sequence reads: CATRRSGENTEAFF.

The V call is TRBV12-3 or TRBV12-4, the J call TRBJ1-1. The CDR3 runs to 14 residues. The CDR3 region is CASRTGGKNTEAFF.

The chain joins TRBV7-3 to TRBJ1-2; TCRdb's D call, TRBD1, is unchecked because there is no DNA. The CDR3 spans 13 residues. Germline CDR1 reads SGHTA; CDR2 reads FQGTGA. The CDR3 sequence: CASSLDSTYGYTF.

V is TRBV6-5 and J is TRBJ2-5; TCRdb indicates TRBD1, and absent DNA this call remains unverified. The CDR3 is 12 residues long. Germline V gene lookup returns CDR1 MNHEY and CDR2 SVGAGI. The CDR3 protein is CASTPGGKTQYF.

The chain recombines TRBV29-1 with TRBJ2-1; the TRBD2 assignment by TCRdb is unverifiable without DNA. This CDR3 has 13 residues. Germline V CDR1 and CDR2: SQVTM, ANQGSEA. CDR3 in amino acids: CSVATGPYNEQFF.

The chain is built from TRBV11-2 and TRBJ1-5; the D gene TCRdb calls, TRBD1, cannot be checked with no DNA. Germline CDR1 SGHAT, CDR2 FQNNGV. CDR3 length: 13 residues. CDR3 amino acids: CASSLWAGEPQHF.

This CDR3 reads CASSEIFGVMNTEAFF. The genes are TRBV7-9 and TRBJ1-1. The CDR3 covers 16 residues. CDR1 SEHNR and CDR2 FQNEAQ come from the germline V gene (reference sequence).

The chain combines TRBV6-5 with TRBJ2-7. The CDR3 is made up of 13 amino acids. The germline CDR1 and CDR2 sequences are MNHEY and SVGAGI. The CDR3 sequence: CASGEWGPYEQYF.

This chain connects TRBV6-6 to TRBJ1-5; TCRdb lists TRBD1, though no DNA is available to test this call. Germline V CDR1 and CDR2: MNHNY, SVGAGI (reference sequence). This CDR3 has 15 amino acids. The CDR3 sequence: CASSYSLQGNQPQHF.

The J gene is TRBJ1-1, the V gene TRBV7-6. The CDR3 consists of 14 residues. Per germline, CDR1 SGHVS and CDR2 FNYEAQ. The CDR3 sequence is CASSLEDMNTEAFF.

CDR3 loop: CSVASITDTQYF. The chain recombines TRBV29-1 with TRBJ2-3. Germline CDR1 SQVTM, CDR2 ANQGSEA. The CDR3 is made up of 12 amino acids.